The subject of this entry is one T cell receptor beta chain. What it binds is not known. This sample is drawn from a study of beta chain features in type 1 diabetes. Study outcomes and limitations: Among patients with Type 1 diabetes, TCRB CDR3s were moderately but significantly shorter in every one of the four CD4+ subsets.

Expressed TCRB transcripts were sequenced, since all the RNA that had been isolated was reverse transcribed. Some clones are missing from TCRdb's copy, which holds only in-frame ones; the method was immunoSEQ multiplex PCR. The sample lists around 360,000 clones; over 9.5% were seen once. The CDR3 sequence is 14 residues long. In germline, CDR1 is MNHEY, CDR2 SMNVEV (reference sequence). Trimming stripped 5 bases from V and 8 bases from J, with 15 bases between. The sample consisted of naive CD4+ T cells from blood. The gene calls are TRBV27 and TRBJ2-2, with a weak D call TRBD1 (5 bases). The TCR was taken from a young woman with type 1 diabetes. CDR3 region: CASSNRGSGGELFF. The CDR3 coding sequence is TGTGCCAGCAGTAATAGGGGATCCGGGGGGGAGCTGTTTTTT.